This T cell receptor (beta chain) was sequenced in a study of tumor and adjacent non-tumor tissue in lung cancer. The overall study: Some 4.1 million productive TCRbeta reads were obtained per sample on average.

TCRbeta libraries were built with three rounds of nested PCR, modified from ARM-PCR. TCRdb ran MiXCR on the multiplex PCR reads and lists one entry per CDR3 protein. In the table there are over 130,000 distinct CDR3 sequences, approximately 72% of which are singletons. This clonotype occurred a few times. The CDR3 is 15 amino acids. V was trimmed by 0 bases and J by 4 bases, leaving 14 bases between them. Germline-derived CDR1 and CDR2 are DFQATT and SNEGSKA (reference sequence). The template was RNA from unsorted bulk tissue. The clonotype comes from a man aged 60 to 69 with small cell lung cancer. This chain uses TRBV20-1 with TRBJ2-3, with a weak D call TRBD2 (5 bases). Material: lung tumor tissue. The CDR3 here is CSARDRTSGADTQYF. In nucleotides, the CDR3 is TGCAGTGCTAGAGACCGGACCTCCGGGGCAGATACGCAGTATTTT.